This T cell receptor beta chain comes out of a study of blood T cell repertoires in COVID-19. At the level of the study: T cells, B-cell-depleted T cells, or PBMCs provided the cDNA or gDNA that served as material.

This CDR3 contains 15 residues. The trim removed 3 bases at V and 7 bases at J, leaving 12 bases unmatched. The germline CDR1 and CDR2 sequences are ENHRY and SYGVKD. Symptom resolution, clearance, or two negative PCRs marked the recovered donors of Cohort 3. Produced via immunoSEQ multiplex PCR; TCRdb's table is partial and in-frame only. The data hold 490,000 or so clones, with roughly 88% observed a single time. This clone appeared a few times. The sequence came from a woman in her thirties or forties who had recovered from COVID-19. The rearrangement joins TRBV10-3 to TRBJ2-7, with 7 bases identical to TRBD1. Sample: PBMCs or T cells enriched from blood (not recorded which). CDR3 residues: CAISEPGQAEGEQYF. The CDR3 DNA sequence: TGTGCCATCAGTGAACCCGGACAGGCCGAGGGGGAGCAGTACTTC.